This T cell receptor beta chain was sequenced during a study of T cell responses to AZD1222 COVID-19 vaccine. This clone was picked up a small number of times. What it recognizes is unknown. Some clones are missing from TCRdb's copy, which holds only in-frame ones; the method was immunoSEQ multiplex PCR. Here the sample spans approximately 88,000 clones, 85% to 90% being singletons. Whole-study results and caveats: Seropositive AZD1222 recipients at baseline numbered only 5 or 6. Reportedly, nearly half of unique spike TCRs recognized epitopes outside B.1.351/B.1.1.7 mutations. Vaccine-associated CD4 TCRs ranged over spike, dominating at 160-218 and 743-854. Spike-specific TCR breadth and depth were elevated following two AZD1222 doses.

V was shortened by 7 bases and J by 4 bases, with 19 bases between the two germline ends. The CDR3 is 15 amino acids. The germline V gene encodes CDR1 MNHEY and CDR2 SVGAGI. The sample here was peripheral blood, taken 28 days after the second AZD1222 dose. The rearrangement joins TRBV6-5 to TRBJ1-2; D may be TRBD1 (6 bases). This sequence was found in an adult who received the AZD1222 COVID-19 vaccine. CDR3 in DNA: TGTGCCAGCACTCTTACTCAGGGGACAATCTATGGCTACACCTTC. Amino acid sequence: CASTLTQGTIYGYTF.